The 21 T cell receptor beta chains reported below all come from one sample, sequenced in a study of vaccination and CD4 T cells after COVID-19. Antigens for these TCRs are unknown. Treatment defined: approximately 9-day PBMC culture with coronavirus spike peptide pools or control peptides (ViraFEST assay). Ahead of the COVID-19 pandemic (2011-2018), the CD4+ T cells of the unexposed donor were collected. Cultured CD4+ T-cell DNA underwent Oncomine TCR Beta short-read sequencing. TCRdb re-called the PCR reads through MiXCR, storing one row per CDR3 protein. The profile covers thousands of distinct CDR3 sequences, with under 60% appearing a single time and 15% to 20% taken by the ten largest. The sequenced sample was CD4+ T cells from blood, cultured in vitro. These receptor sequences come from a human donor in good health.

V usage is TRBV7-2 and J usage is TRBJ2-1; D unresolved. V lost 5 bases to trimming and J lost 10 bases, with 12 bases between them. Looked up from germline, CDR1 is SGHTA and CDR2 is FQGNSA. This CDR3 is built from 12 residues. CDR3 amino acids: CASSPRLPEQFF. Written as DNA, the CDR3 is TGTGCCAGCAGCCCGAGACTCCCCGAGCAGTTCTTC.

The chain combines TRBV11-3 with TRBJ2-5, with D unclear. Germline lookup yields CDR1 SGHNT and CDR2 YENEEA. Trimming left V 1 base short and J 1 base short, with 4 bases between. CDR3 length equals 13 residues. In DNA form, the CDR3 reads TGTGCCAGCAGCTTAGGGTTCCAAGAGACCCAGTACTTC. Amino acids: CASSLGFQETQYF.

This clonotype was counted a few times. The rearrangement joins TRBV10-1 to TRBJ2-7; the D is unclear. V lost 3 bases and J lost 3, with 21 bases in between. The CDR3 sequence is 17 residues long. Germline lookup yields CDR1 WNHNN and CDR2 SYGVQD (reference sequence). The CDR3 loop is CASSDLVQDPSYYEQYF. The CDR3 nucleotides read TGCGCCAGCAGTGATCTGGTCCAGGACCCATCATACTACGAGCAGTACTTC.

CDR3 amino acids: CASNSMGFQPQHF. As DNA, the CDR3 is TGTGCCAGTAACAGTATGGGCTTTCAGCCCCAGCATTTT. The V call is TRBV19, the J call TRBJ1-5; D ambiguous. V was cut by 7 bases and J by 6 bases, with 13 bases left in between. This CDR3 comprises 13 residues. Germline V lookup: CDR1 LNHDA, CDR2 SQIVND (reference sequence). Complete variable domain (other parts from reference TRBV19 and TRBJ1-5): DGGITQSPKYLFRKEGQNVTLSCEQNLNHDAMYWYRQDPGQGLRLIYYSQIVNDFQKGDIAEGYSVSREKKESFPLTVTSAQKNPTAFYLCASNSMGFQPQHFGDGTRLSIL.

The CDR3 loop is CASSPKPGRDSSYNEQFF. CDR3 DNA sequence: TGTGCCAGCAGCCCAAAGCCCGGACGGGATAGCTCCTACAATGAGCAGTTCTTC. This chain uses TRBV7-8 with TRBJ2-1; D is perhaps TRBD2 (5 bases). Trimming pared 5 bases from V and 0 bases from J, leaving 20 bases between. Germline values: CDR1 SGHVS, CDR2 FQNEAQ. This CDR3 contains 18 residues.

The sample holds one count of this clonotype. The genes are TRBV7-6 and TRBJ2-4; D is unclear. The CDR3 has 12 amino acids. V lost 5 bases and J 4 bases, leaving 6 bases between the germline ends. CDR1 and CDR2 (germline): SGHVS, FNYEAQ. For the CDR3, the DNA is TGTGCCAGCAGCCCCTCAAAAAACATTCAGTACTTC. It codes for CASSPSKNIQYF.

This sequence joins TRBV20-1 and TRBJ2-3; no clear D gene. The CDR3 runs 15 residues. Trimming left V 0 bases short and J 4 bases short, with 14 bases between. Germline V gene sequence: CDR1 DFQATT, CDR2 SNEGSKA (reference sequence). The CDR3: CSARDLSLSPDTQYF. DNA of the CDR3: TGCAGTGCTAGAGATCTATCCCTGTCTCCAGATACGCAGTATTTT.

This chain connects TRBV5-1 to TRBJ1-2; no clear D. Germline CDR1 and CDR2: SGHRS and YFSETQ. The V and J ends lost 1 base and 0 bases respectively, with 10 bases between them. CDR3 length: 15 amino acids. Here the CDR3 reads CASSLNDGANYGYTF. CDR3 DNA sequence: TGCGCCAGCAGCTTGAATGACGGAGCTAACTATGGCTACACCTTC.

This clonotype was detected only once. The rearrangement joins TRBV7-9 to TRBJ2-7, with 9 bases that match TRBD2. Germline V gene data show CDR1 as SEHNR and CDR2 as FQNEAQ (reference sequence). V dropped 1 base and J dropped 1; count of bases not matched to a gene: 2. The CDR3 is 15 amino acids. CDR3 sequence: CASSLGLAGSYEQYF. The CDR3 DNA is TGTGCCAGCAGCTTAGGGCTAGCGGGATCCTACGAGCAGTACTTC.

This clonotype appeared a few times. DNA for the CDR3: TGCAGTGCGGTTCCTAGCACAGATACGCAGTATTTT. Its protein product is CSAVPSTDTQYF. The V call is TRBV20-1, the J call TRBJ2-3; D unclear. Deletions cut 6 bases from V and 0 bases from J, with 7 bases between. There are 12 residues in the CDR3. From germline, CDR1 is DFQATT and CDR2 SNEGSKA (reference sequence).

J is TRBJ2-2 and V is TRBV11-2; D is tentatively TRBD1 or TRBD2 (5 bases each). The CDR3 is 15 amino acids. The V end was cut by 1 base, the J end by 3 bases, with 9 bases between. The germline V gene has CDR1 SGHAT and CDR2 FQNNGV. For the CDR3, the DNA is TGTGCCAGCAGCTTAGCTAGGGGAGACACCGGGGAGCTGTTTTTT. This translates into CASSLARGDTGELFF.

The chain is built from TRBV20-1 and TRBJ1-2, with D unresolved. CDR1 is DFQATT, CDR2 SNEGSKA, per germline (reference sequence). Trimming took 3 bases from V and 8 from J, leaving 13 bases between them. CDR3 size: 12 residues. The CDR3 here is CSASGGRQGYTF. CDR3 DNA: TGCAGTGCTAGTGGAGGTCGGCAAGGCTACACCTTC.

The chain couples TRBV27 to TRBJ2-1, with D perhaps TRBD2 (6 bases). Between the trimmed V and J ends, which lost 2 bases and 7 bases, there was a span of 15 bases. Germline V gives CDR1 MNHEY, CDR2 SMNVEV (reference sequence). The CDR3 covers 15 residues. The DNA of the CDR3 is TGTGCCAGCAGTTTACGGAGGGCCTTTTATAATGAGCAGTTCTTC. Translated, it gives CASSLRRAFYNEQFF.

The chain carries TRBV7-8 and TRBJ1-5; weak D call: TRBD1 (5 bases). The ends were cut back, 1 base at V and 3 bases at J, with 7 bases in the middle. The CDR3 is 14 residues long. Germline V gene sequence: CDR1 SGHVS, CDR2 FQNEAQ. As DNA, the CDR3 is TGTGCCAGCAGCTTAGGACAGATCAATCAGCCCCAGCATTTT. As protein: CASSLGQINQPQHF.

CDR3 bases: TGCAGTGCTAGGAAAGGCCAGATGAACACTGAAGCTTTCTTT. Amino acids: CSARKGQMNTEAFF. The chain couples TRBV20-1 to TRBJ1-1; D is undetermined. The CDR3 is made up of 14 amino acids. V was trimmed by 3 bases and J by 0 bases, leaving 11 bases between them. The germline V gene encodes CDR1 DFQATT and CDR2 SNEGSKA (reference sequence).

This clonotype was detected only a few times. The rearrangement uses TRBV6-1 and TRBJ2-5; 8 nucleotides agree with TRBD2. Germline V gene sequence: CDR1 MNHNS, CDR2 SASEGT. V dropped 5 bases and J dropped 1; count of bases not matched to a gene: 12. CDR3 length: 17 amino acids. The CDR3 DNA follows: TGTGCCAGCAGTCCATTTGTGGTAGCGGGAATCCAAGAGACCCAGTACTTC. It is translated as CASSPFVVAGIQETQYF.

The CDR3 reads CASMNGGMGDIQYF. In DNA form, the CDR3 reads TGTGCCAGCATGAATGGGGGGATGGGGGACATTCAGTACTTC. This chain connects TRBV28 to TRBJ2-4, with D perhaps matching TRBD2 (6 bases). The length of the CDR3 is 14 residues. Deletions cut 7 bases from V and 8 bases from J, with 18 bases between. In germline, CDR1 is MDHEN, CDR2 SYDVKM.

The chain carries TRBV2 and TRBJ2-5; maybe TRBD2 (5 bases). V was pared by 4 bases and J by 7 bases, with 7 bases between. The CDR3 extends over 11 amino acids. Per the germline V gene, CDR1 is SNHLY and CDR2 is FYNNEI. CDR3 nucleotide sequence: TGTGCCAGCAGTGGCCGGGGGACCCAGTACTTC. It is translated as CASSGRGTQYF.

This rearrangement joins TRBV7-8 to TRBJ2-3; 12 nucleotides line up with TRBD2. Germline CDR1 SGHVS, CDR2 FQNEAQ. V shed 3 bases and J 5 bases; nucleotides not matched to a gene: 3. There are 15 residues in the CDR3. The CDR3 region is CASSLTSGSGDTQYF. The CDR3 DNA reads TGTGCCAGCAGCTTGACTAGCGGGAGTGGAGATACGCAGTATTTT.

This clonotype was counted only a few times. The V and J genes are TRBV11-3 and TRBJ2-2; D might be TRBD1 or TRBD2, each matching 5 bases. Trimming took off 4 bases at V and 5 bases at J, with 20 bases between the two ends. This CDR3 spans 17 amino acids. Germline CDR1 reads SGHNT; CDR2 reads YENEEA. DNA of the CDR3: TGTGCCAGCAGCTCCCGGGACGTCCATGGATGGACCGGGGAGCTGTTTTTT. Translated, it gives CASSSRDVHGWTGELFF.

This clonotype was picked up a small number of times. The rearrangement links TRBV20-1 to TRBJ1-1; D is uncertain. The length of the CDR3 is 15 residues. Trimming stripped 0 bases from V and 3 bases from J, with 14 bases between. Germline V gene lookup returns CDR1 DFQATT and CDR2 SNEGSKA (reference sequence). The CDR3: CSARDRGRPDTEAFF. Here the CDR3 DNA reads TGCAGTGCTAGAGATCGGGGTCGCCCAGACACTGAAGCTTTCTTT.